The 16 T cell receptor beta chains below all came from one sample that was sequenced in a study of regulatory T cells in long-lasting Graves disease. The sample's time point: newly diagnosed GD, antithyroid drugs for less than 3 months. From PBMCs, RNA was extracted and then used to make the TCR library. Through Arm-PCR of CDR3 regions and iRepertoire HTBI primers, TCR beta libraries were built. TCRdb processed the multiplex PCR reads anew with MiXCR; each CDR3 protein has one entry. The sample carries around 240,000 distinct CDR3 sequences, about 17% recorded once. The same sample was also used in a study of T cells in Graves' hyperthyroidism and ophthalmopathy.

The specimen was peripheral blood mononuclear cells (PBMCs), collected at new diagnosis, from a patient treated with antithyroid drugs. These receptors were taken from a woman aged 30 to 39 with Graves disease.

The rearrangement links TRBV14 to TRBJ2-1; no definite D call. V was clipped by 0 bases and J by 3 bases, with 12 bases between them. The CDR3 consists of 16 residues. Germline values: CDR1 SGHDN, CDR2 FVKESK. CDR3 in DNA: TGTGCCAGCAGCCAAGATCGGGTTACGGTCTACAATGAGCAGTTCTTC. It specifies CASSQDRVTVYNEQFF.

Ten or more counts support this clonotype. The rearrangement joins TRBV7-2 to TRBJ1-4; weak D call: TRBD1 (5 bases). The CDR3 length is 15 residues. CDR1 is SGHTA and CDR2 is FQGNSA in the germline V gene. Trimming removed 5 bases from V and 9 bases from J, with 19 bases in between. CDR3 residues: CASSQGGGSGKKLFF. Here the CDR3 DNA reads TGTGCCAGCAGCCAGGGCGGTGGGAGTGGAAAAAAACTGTTTTTT.

This clonotype has ten or more counts. This chain connects TRBV3-1 to TRBJ2-1; D not resolved. CDR1 and CDR2 (germline): LGHDT, YNNKEL (reference sequence). The CDR3 has 15 residues. Trimming left V 4 bases short and J 0 bases short, with 10 bases between. The CDR3 sequence is CASSLTWTSYNEQFF. The CDR3, as DNA: TGTGCCAGCAGCCTCACTTGGACCTCCTACAATGAGCAGTTCTTC.

This clonotype was recorded many times. This chain connects TRBV2 to TRBJ2-7, with D unresolved. Looked up from germline, CDR1 is SNHLY and CDR2 is FYNNEI. The CDR3 is 11 residues long. V was cut by 8 bases and J by 3 bases, with 8 bases left in between. The CDR3 loop reads CASARSYEQYF. As DNA, the CDR3 is TGTGCCAGCGCGCGCAGCTACGAGCAGTACTTC.

This clonotype was found many times. This chain connects TRBV13 to TRBJ2-5, with 8 bases matching TRBD1. V gave up 6 bases and J gave up 4 bases; unmatched junction bases: 7. The CDR3 has 14 residues. Germline values: CDR1 PRHDT, CDR2 FYEKMQ (reference sequence). The CDR3 here is CASRKTGAGETQYF. The CDR3 nucleotides read TGTGCCAGCAGGAAGACAGGGGCGGGAGAGACCCAGTACTTC.

This clonotype came up many times. The gene calls are TRBV4-1 and TRBJ1-1, with D perhaps TRBD1 (6 bases). Germline CDR1 MGHRA, CDR2 YSYEKL. Trimming pared 0 bases from V and 0 bases from J, leaving 14 bases between. This CDR3 is built from 17 residues. CDR3 region: CASSQDPGQSLNTEAFF. The CDR3 coding sequence is TGCGCCAGCAGCCAAGATCCCGGACAGTCTCTGAACACTGAAGCTTTCTTT.

This clonotype has only a few counts. The V and J genes are TRBV19 and TRBJ2-3; TRBD1 aligns across 10 bases. From germline, CDR1 is LNHDA and CDR2 SQIVND (reference sequence). Trimming at V came to 5 bases and at J to 6 bases, leaving 8 bases not matched to a gene. The CDR3 is made up of 15 amino acids. In nucleotides, the CDR3 is TGTGCCAGTAGTCCGGGACAGGGGCGGTTGGATACGCAGTATTTT. This gives the protein CASSPGQGRLDTQYF. The full variable domain, rest sourced from reference TRBV19 and TRBJ2-3, is DGGITQSPKYLFRKEGQNVTLSCEQNLNHDAMYWYRQDPGQGLRLIYYSQIVNDFQKGDIAEGYSVSREKKESFPLTVTSAQKNPTAFYLCASSPGQGRLDTQYFGPGTRLTVL.

This clonotype was seen at least ten times. V gene TRBV2 combines with J gene TRBJ2-7; D is uncertain. CDR1 and CDR2 (germline): SNHLY, FYNNEI. V was trimmed by 3 bases and J by 6 bases, leaving 12 bases between them. There are 13 residues in the CDR3. The CDR3 nucleotides are TGTGCCAGCAGTGAGAGCCGGAACTTCGAGCAGTACTTC. Amino acid sequence: CASSESRNFEQYF.

This clonotype was observed at least ten times. This chain uses TRBV11-1 with TRBJ2-5, with D perhaps TRBD2 (5 bases). Germline CDR1 SGHAT, CDR2 FQDESV (reference sequence). This CDR3 is built from 15 residues. The V and J ends lost 3 bases and 1 base respectively, with 12 bases between them. CDR3 coding DNA: TGTGCCAGCAGCTTGGGAGCGGTTCTCCAAGAGACCCAGTACTTC. Its protein product is CASSLGAVLQETQYF. Full variable domain (missing parts from reference TRBV11-1 and TRBJ2-5): EAEVAQSPRYKITEKSQAVAFWCDPISGHATLYWYRQILGQGPELLVQFQDESVVDDSQLPKDRFSAERLKGVDSTLKIQPAELGDSAMYLCASSLGAVLQETQYFGPGTRLLVL.

Ten or more counts support this clonotype. The chain carries TRBV6-5 and TRBJ2-5, with D hard to call. The CDR3 is 16 residues long. The V gene's germline CDR1 is MNHEY and CDR2 SVGAGI. The V and J ends lost 0 bases and 4 bases respectively, with 15 bases between them. The DNA for the CDR3 is TGTGCCAGCAGTTACTCGATACACCCTATTGGAGAGACCCAGTACTTC. As protein: CASSYSIHPIGETQYF.

This clonotype was recorded only once. The chain employs TRBV19 and TRBJ2-5, with 9 nucleotides matching TRBD2. The DNA end is more similar to TRBJ2-1, so the J call may be wrong. This CDR3 is built from 17 residues. Germline V CDR1 and CDR2: LNHDA, SQIVND (reference sequence). CDR3 coding DNA: TGTGCCAGTAGTCCCTGGGGACTAGCCTCCCAGGACAATGAGCAGTTCTTC. The encoded protein is CASSPWGLASQDNEQFF.

This clonotype has a count of ten or more. The genes are TRBV9 and TRBJ1-2; D unresolved. Germline values: CDR1 SGDLS, CDR2 YYNGEE. The CDR3 loop spans 11 amino acids. V lost 4 bases and J lost 5, with 6 bases in between. The CDR3 nucleotides read TGTGCCAGCAGCCATAGATATGGCTACACCTTC. Its translation is CASSHRYGYTF.

This clonotype was detected a few times. The chain carries TRBV18 and TRBJ2-2, with TRBD1 as a possible D gene (5 bases). This CDR3 comprises 18 residues. The germline V and J ends were trimmed by 4 bases and 2 bases, with 20 bases remaining between them. The germline gives CDR1 KGHSH, CDR2 LQKENI. CDR3 residues: CASSRSGRASINTGELFF. The CDR3 region has the DNA TGTGCCAGCTCACGATCGGGCAGGGCGTCCATCAACACCGGGGAGCTGTTTTTT.

This clonotype was recorded at least ten times. The chain couples TRBV4-1 to TRBJ1-1, with D maybe TRBD1 (5 bases). Germline CDR1 is MGHRA and CDR2 is YSYEKL. Trimming stripped 2 bases from V and 2 bases from J, with 12 bases between. The CDR3 contains 15 residues. The CDR3 sequence: CASSQTGQPNTEAFF. The CDR3, as DNA: TGCGCCAGCAGCCAAACCGGACAACCCAACACTGAAGCTTTCTTT.

Of note for this clonotype: A much larger clone differs from this one at a single base, so this may be a read error. The chain carries TRBV6-1 and TRBJ2-7, with a tentative D call TRBD2 (5 bases). The V end lost 3 bases, the J end lost 7 bases, and 22 bases lay between the germline ends. The CDR3 is made up of 16 amino acids. Per the germline V gene, CDR1 is MNHNS and CDR2 is SASEGT. CDR3 sequence: CASSDNGRGTSREQYF. The DNA for the CDR3 is TGTGCCAGCAGTGATAATGGTCGGGGAACCTCTCGAGAGCAGTACTTC.

As for this clonotype: A much more abundant neighbour one base away suggests this may be a read error. This chain links TRBV10-3 with TRBJ1-4; the D is unclear. The V gene lost 3 bases and the J gene lost 4 bases, with 12 bases spanning the gap. This CDR3 has 15 residues. Germline CDR1 and CDR2: ENHRY and SYGVKD. The CDR3 DNA sequence: TGTGCCATCAGTGAAACCCTTCAGAGTAATGAAAAACTGTTTTTT. Translating it yields CAISETLQSNEKLFF.